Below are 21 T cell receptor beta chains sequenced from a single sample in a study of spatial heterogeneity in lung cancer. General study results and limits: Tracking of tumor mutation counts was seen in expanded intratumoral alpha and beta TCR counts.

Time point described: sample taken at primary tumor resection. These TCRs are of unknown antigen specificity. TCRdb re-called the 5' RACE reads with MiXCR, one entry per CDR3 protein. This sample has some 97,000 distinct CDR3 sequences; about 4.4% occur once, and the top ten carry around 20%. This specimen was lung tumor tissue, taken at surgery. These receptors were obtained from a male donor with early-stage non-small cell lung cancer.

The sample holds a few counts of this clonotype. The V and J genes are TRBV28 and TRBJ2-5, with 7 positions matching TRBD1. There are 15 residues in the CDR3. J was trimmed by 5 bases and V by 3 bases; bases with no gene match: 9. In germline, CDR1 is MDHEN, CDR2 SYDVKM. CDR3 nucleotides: TGTGCCAGCAGTTTCCGGACAGGCTGGGGGGAGACCCAGTACTTC. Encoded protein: CASSFRTGWGETQYF.

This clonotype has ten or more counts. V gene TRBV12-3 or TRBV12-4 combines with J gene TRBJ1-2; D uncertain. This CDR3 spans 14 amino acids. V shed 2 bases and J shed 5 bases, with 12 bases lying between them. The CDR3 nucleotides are TGTGCCAGCAGTTTAATCTTGGCTGATTATGGCTACACCTTC. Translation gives CASSLILADYGYTF.

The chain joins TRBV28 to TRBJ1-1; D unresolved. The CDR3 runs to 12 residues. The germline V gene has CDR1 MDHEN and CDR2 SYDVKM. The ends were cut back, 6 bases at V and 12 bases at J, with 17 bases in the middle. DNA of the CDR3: TGTGCCAGCAGCTCGGGAGGGTCGTGGTCTTTCTTT. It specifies CASSSGGSWSFF.

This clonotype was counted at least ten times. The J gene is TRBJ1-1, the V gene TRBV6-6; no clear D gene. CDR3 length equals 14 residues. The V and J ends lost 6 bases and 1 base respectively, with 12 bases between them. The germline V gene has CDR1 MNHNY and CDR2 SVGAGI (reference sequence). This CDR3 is CASRLRAENTEAFF. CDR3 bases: TGTGCCAGCAGATTAAGGGCCGAGAACACTGAAGCTTTCTTT.

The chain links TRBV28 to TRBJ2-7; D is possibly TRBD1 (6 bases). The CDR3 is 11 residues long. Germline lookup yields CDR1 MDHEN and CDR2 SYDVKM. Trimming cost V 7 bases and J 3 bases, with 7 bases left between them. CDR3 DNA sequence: TGTGCCAGCATGGACAGCTACGAGCAGTACTTC. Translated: CASMDSYEQYF.

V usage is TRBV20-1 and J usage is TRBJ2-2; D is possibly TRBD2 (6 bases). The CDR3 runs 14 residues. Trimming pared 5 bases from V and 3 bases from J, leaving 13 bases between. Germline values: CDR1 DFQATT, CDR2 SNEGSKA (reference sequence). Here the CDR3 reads CSAHLGGDTGELFF. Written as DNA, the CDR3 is TGCAGTGCTCACCTGGGGGGAGACACCGGGGAGCTGTTTTTT.

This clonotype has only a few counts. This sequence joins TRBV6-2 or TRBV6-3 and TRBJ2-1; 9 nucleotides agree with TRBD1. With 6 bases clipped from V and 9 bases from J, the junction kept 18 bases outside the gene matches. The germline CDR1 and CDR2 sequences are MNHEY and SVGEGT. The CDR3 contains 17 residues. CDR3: CASRKRNRDRVMGEQFF. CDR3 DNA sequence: TGTGCCAGCAGGAAAAGGAACCGGGACAGGGTAATGGGTGAGCAGTTCTTC.

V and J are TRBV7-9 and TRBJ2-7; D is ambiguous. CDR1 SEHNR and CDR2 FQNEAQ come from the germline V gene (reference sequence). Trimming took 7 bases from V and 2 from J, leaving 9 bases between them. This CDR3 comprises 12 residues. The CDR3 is CASNPLTYEQYF. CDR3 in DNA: TGTGCCAGCAACCCACTTACCTACGAGCAGTACTTC.

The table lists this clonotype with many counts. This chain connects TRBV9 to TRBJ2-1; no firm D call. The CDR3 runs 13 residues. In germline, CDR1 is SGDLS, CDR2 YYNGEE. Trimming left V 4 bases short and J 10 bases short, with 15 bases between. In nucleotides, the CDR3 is TGTGCCAGCAGCAAATTTTTAGCAGAGGAGCAGTTCTTC. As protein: CASSKFLAEEQFF.

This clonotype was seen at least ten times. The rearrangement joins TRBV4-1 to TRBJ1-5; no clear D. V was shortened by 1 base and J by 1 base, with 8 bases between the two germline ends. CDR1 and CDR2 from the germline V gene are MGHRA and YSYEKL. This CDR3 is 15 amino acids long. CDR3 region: CASSQVTGSNQPQHF. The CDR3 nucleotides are TGCGCCAGCAGCCAAGTAACCGGAAGCAATCAGCCCCAGCATTTT.

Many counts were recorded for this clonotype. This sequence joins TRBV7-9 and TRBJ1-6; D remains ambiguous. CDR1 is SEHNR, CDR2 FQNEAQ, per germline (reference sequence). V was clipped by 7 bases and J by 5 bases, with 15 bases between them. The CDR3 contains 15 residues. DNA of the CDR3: TGTGCCAGCATCCCCACCGGGATCGATAATTCACCCCTCCACTTT. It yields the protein CASIPTGIDNSPLHF. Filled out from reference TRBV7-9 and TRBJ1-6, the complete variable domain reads DTGVSQNPRHKITKRGQNVTFRCDPISEHNRLYWYRQTLGQGPEFLTYFQNEAQLEKSRLLSDRFSAERPKGSFSTLEIQRTEQGDSAMYLCASIPTGIDNSPLHFGNGTRLTVT.

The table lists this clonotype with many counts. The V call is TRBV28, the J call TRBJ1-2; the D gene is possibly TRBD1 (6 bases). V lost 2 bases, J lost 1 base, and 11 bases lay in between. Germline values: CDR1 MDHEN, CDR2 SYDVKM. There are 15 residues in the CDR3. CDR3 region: CASSLLQGYNYGYTF. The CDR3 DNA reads TGTGCCAGCAGTTTACTCCAGGGGTATAACTATGGCTACACCTTC.

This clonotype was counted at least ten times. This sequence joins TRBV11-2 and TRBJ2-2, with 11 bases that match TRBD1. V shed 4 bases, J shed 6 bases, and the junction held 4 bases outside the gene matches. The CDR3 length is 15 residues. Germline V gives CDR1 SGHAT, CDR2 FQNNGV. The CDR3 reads CASSYPGQGAGELFF. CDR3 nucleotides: TGTGCCAGCAGCTATCCGGGACAGGGGGCCGGGGAGCTGTTTTTT.

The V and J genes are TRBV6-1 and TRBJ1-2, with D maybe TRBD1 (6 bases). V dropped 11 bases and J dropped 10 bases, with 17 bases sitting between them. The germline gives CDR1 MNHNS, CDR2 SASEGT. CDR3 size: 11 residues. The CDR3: CASGADRDYTF. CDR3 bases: TGTGCCTCAGGGGCAGACAGAGACTACACCTTC.

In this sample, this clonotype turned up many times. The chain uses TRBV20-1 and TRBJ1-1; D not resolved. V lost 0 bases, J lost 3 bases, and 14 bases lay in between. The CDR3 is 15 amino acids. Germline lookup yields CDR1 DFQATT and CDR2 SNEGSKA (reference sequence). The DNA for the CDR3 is TGCAGTGCTAGAGATTCGGCGGGGAGAGACACTGAAGCTTTCTTT. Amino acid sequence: CSARDSAGRDTEAFF.

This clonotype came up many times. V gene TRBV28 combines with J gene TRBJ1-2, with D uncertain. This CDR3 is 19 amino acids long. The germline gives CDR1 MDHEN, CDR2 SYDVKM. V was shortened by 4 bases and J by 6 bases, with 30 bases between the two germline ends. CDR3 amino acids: CASSSPQDIGSISHNGYTF. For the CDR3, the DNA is TGTGCCAGCAGTTCGCCTCAGGATATCGGTTCCATTTCCCATAATGGCTACACCTTC.

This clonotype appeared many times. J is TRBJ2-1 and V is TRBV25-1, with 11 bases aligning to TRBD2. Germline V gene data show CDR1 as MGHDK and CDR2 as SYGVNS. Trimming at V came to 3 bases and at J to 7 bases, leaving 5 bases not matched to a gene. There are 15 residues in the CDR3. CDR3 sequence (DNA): TGTGCCAGCAGTGATAGCGGGAGGGCCTTTAATGAGCAGTTCTTC. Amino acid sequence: CASSDSGRAFNEQFF.

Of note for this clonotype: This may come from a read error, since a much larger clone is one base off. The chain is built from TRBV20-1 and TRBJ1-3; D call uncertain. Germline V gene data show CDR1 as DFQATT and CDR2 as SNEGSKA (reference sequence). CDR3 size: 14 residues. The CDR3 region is CSAIRGSSGNTTYF. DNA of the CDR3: TGCAGTGCTATCCGGGGAAGCTCTGGAAACACCACATATTTT.

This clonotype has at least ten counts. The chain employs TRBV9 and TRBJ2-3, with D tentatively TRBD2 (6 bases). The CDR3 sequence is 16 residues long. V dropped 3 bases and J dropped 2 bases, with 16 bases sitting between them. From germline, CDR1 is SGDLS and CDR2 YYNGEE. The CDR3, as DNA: TGTGCCAGCAGCGAGGGACTTGATTGGTTCACAGATACGCAGTATTTT. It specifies CASSEGLDWFTDTQYF.

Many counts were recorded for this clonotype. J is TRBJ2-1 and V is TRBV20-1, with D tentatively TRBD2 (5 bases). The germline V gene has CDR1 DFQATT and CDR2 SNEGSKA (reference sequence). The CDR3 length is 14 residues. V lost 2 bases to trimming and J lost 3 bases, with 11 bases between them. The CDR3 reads CSARRLANYNEQFF. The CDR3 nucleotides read TGCAGTGCTAGAAGGCTAGCCAACTACAATGAGCAGTTCTTC.

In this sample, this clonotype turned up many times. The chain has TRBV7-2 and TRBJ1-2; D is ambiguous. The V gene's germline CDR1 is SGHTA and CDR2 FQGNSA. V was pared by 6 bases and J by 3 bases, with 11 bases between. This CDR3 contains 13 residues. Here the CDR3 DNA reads TGTGCCAGCAGTCGGAATTTATACTATGGCTACACCTTC. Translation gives CASSRNLYYGYTF.